One and the same sample provided the 4 T cell receptor beta chains below, sequenced in a study of radiotherapy plus CTLA-4 blockade in lung cancer. Generated by immunoSEQ multiplex PCR, the TCRdb table keeps only in-frame clones and is missing some. The sample holds about 15,000 clones, about 70% seen once. The starting material was peripheral blood, obtained from a patient treated with radiotherapy plus ipilimumab. These receptors came from a human donor with non-small cell lung cancer whose response to radiotherapy plus ipilimumab could not be evaluated.

This chain connects TRBV30 to TRBJ2-7; D might be TRBD2 (6 bases). The CDR3 extends over 14 amino acids. Germline V gene data show CDR1 as GTSNPN and CDR2 as SVGIG (reference sequence). Deletions cut 4 bases from V and 2 bases from J, with 15 bases between. The CDR3, as DNA: TGTGCCTGGAAGGGCCCTAGCGTGGCCTACGAGCAGTACTTC. Amino acid sequence: CAWKGPSVAYEQYF.

The chain recombines TRBV29-1 with TRBJ2-3; unclear D gene. Germline V gene data show CDR1 as SQVTM and CDR2 as ANQGSEA. The CDR3 runs 11 residues. V lost 6 bases to trimming and J lost 0 bases, with 4 bases between them. In DNA form, the CDR3 reads TGCAGCGTGGGCAGCACAGATACGCAGTATTTT. This codes for CSVGSTDTQYF.

This clone was seen a few times. The chain uses TRBV7-9 and TRBJ2-4; 9 bases are a match to TRBD2. The J segment lost 6 bases and the V segment lost 5 bases, leaving 14 bases of the junction unmatched. CDR3 length: 17 amino acids. Germline V gene data show CDR1 as SEHNR and CDR2 as FQNEAQ (reference sequence). CDR3: CASSPRGAGGLGNIQYF. Written as DNA, the CDR3 is TGTGCCAGCAGCCCTCGAGGGGCGGGGGGGCTGGGAAACATTCAGTACTTC.

The chain joins TRBV27 to TRBJ1-2; a weak D match, TRBD1 (6 bases). The germline V and J ends were trimmed by 4 bases and 6 bases, with 12 bases remaining between them. Germline V gene lookup returns CDR1 MNHEY and CDR2 SMNVEV (reference sequence). This CDR3 region has 13 residues. The CDR3 nucleotides read TGTGCCAGCAGTTCTAACACAGGGAATGGCTACACCTTC. It codes for CASSSNTGNGYTF.